This T cell receptor (beta chain) comes out of a study of beta chain features in type 1 diabetes. This clone came up a few times. The antigen is undetermined. Study findings and constraints: Over-representation of high TCR-expressing cells was a possible consequence of cDNA sequencing.

cDNA synthesis used the whole RNA isolate, giving expressed TCRB sequences. Sequencing of naive, central memory and regulatory T cell samples gave an average of about 3.7 million reads. Some clones are missing from TCRdb's copy, which holds only in-frame ones; the method was immunoSEQ multiplex PCR. The data contain about 360,000 clones, 10% to 15% of them seen just once; the ten biggest clones take up 0.015% to 0.02%. J lost 6 bases, V lost 5 bases, and 9 bases had no gene match. The CDR3 is 14 residues long. Germline-derived CDR1 and CDR2 are SGHTA and FQGNSA. Sequencing input: naive CD4+ T cells from blood. The sequence was collected from a man between 18 and 35 years old in good health. The chain carries TRBV7-2 and TRBJ1-1; TRBD1 matches 7 bases. This CDR3 reads CASSPAQGWAEAFF. DNA of the CDR3: TGTGCCAGCAGCCCAGCACAGGGGTGGGCTGAAGCTTTCTTT.